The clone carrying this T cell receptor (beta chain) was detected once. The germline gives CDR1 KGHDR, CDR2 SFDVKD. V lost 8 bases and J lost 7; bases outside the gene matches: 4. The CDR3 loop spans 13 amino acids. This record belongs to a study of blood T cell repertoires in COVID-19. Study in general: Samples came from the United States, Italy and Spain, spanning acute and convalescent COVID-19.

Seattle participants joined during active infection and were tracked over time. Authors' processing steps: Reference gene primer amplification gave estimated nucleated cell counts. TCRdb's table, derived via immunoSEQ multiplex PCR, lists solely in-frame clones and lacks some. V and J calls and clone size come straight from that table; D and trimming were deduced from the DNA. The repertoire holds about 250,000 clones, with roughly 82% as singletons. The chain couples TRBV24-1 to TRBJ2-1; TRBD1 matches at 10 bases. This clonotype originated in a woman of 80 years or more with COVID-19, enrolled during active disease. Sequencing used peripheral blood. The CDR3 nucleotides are TGTGCCACCAAGGGACAGGGGCGGAATGAGCAGTTCTTC. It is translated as CATKGQGRNEQFF.